In its sample, the clone carrying this T cell receptor (beta chain) was seen a few times. The DNA is omitted, as the CDR3 cannot be located on it reliably, and the CDR3 follows TCRdb's listing. These data are taken from a study of long-term antiretroviral therapy in people with HIV. Looking at the study overall: The earliest specimens came about a decade ahead of the 2015 immediate-ART recommendation.

immunoSEQ v3.0 was run at survey level. 40,000-50,000 T-cell genomes per sample were the sequencing target. Profiling relied on immunoSEQ multiplex PCR, and the TCRdb table lists in-frame clones only, not all of them. Here the sample spans fewer than 30,000 clones, approximately 80% being singletons. HIV-positive participants were all treated in the United States. The CDR3 is 16 residues long, counting both termini. CDR1 is MNHEY, CDR2 SMNVEV, per germline (reference sequence). This receptor was obtained from a man younger than 45 with HIV. The J gene is TRBJ1-6, the V gene TRBV27. Sequences were derived from unsorted PBMCs, sampled roughly 2.7 years after starting antiretroviral therapy. The CDR3 spells CASSSSVGSIISPLHF.